This T cell receptor beta chain emerged from a study of tumor-infiltrating lymphocytes in primary liver carcinoma. Study summary: Stage T1-T3 N0M0 tumors measured roughly 4 to 11 cm at most. Study results and caveats: In tumor-adjacent and tumor-blood pairs, overlap was lower than in tumor region pairs.

Unsorted whole blood supplied the RNA, and germline DNA was extracted too. Chronic HBV infection was present, with no prior treatment. Researchers generated TCR beta cDNA from approximately 0.55 ug of total RNA, relying on a constant-region primer. A slightly modified ARM-PCR protocol with three nested multiplex PCR rounds produced these TCR beta libraries. Both of the initial two PCR rounds ran for roughly 11 cycles and employed TRBV1-TRBV30 forward primers alongside a C-beta reverse primer. Each CDR3 protein is one row after TCRdb ran MiXCR on the multiplex PCR reads. Of about 330,000 distinct CDR3 sequences in the sample, roughly 61% are singletons; the top ten hold roughly 6%. The CDR3 extends over 17 amino acids. Per germline, CDR1 MGHRA and CDR2 YSYEKL. After removal of 2 bases from V and 3 bases from J, the junction contained 9 bases not matched to a gene. For this clonotype: Antigen: not known. This clone may be a read error of a much larger clone one base away.

The TCR originated in a man aged 40-49 years with primary liver carcinoma and hepatitis B virus infection. This chain links TRBV4-1 with TRBJ2-5, with 10 bases aligning to TRBD2. Sequenced material: peripheral blood. CDR3 sequence: CASSQLAGGGVKETQYF. Written as DNA, the CDR3 is TGCGCCAGCAGCCAATTAGCGGGAGGCGGGGTGAAAGAGACCCAGTACTTC.